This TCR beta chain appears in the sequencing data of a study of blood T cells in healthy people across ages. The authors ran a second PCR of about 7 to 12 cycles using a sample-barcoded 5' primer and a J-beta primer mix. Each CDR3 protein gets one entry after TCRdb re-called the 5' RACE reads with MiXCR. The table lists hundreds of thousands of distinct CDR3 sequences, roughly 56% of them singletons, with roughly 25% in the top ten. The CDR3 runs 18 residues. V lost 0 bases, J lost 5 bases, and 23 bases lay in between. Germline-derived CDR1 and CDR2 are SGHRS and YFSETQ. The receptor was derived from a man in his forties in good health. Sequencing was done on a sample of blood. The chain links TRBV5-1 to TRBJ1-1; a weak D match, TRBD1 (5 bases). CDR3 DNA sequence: TGCGCCAGCAGCTTGGCCCGGGGGGGTTCAGGGTGGGTGACTGAAGCTTTCTTT. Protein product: CASSLARGGSGWVTEAFF.